The sequence of this T cell receptor beta chain was determined in a study of cytomegalovirus exposure and HLA in healthy donors. The PCR ran on 60 Vbeta and 13 Jbeta primers. Only in-frame clones appear in the TCRdb table, and some are missing; sequencing was by immunoSEQ multiplex PCR. The sample records under 200,000 clones, 75% to 80% being singletons. CDR1 and CDR2 (germline): LGHNA, YNFKEQ. This CDR3 contains 15 residues. V lost 0 bases and J lost 1, with 6 bases in between. The sequence was obtained from a woman between 40 and 50 years old in good health and CMV-seropositive. V gene TRBV4-2 combines with J gene TRBJ2-2; D perhaps matches TRBD2 (5 bases). The sequencing input was PBMCs. The CDR3 nucleotides are TGTGCCAGCAGCCAAGAGGCGGGGAACACCGGGGAGCTGTTTTTT. Its protein is CASSQEAGNTGELFF.